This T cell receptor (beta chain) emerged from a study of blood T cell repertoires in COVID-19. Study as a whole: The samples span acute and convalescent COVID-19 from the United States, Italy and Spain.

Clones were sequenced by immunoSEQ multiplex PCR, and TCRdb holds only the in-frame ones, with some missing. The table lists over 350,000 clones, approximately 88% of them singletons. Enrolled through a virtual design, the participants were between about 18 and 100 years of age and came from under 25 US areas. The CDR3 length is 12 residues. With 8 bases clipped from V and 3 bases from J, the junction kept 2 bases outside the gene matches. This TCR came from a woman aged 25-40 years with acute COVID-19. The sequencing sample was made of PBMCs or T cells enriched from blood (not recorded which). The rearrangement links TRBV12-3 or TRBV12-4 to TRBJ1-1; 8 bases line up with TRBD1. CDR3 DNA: TGTGCCAGCCACAGGGGGTACACTGAAGCTTTCTTT. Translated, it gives CASHRGYTEAFF.